This T cell receptor beta chain was captured by sequencing in a study of T cell repertoires in cytomegalovirus infection. On the study more broadly: Recently described HLA-C-restricted plus well-studied HLA-B-restricted CMV epitopes were used. A matching HLA type, together with CMV infection, was signaled by public TCR beta signatures.

In TCRdb, the reads were re-called with MiXCR into one record per CDR3 protein. The table includes 750,000 to 950,000 distinct CDR3 sequences, just under 30% detected once. V lost 7 bases and J lost 4; bases outside the gene matches: 12. Per the germline V gene, CDR1 is SNHLY and CDR2 is FYNNEI. CDR3 length equals 15 residues. There are a few counts of this clonotype. Antigen specificity is unknown. Regarding the study as a whole: Using cumulative public TCR beta family frequency, the authors identified those who carried CMV together with the relevant HLA. Within the response measured ex vivo, HLA-C-restricted CMV-specific TCR beta clonotypes were dominant.

This specimen was cultured CD8+ T cells from PBMCs, taken from culture after CMV antigen stimulation. This clonotype was obtained from a human donor in good health (CMV status not recorded). Some clones in this sample may be carry-over from other donors' samples. The rearrangement joins TRBV2 to TRBJ2-5; 7 nucleotides align to TRBD1. DNA for the CDR3: TGTGCCAGCAACGAAAGGGGGCTTGGGGGAGAGACCCAGTACTTC. This codes for CASNERGLGGETQYF.